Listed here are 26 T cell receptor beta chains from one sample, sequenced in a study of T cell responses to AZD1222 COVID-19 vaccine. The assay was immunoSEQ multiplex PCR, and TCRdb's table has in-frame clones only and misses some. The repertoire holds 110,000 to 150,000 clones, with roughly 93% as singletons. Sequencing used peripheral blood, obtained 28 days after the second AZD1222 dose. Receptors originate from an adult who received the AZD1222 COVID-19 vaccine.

The CDR3 nucleotides are TGTGCCAGCAGCAAAGGGACGAGTGAGCAGTACTTC. It yields the protein CASSKGTSEQYF. This sequence joins TRBV11-3 and TRBJ2-7, with D tentatively TRBD1 or TRBD2 (5 bases each). The CDR3 sequence is 12 residues long. The germline gives CDR1 SGHNT, CDR2 YENEEA. V lost 5 bases, J lost 7 bases, and 12 bases lay in between.

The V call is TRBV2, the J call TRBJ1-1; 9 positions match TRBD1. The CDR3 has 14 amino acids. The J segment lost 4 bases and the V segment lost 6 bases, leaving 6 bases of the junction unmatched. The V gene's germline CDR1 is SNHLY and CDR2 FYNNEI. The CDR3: CASRDRQGGTEAFF. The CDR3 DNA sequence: TGTGCCAGCAGAGACCGACAGGGGGGCACTGAAGCTTTCTTT.

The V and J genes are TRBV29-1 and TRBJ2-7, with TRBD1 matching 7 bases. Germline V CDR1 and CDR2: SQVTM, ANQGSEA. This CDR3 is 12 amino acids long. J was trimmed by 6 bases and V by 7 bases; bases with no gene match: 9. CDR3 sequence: CSAGQEKGEQYF. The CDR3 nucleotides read TGCAGCGCCGGACAGGAAAAAGGCGAGCAGTACTTC.

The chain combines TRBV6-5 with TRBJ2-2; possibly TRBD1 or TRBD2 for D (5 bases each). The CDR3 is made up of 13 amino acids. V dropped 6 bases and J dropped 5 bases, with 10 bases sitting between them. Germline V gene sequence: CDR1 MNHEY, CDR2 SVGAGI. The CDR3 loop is CASSVWGTGELFF. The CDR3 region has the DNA TGTGCCAGCAGCGTATGGGGGACCGGGGAGCTGTTTTTT.

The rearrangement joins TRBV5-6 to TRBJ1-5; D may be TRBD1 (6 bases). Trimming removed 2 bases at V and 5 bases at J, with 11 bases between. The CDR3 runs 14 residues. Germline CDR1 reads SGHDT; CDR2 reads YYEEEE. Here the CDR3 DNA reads TGTGCCAGCAGCTTCAGGGGTACCGATCAGCCCCAGCATTTT. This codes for CASSFRGTDQPQHF.

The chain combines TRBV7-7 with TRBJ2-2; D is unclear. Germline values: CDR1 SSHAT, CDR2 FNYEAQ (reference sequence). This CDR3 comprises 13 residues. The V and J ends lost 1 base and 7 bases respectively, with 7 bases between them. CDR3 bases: TGTGCCAGCAGCTTAGAGTCCGGCGGGGAGCTGTTTTTT. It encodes CASSLESGGELFF.

CDR3 nucleotide sequence: TGTGCCAGCAGTGAAGTAGGGCCCCCCTGGGATTCACCCCTCCACTTT. This translates into CASSEVGPPWDSPLHF. The chain is built from TRBV6-1 and TRBJ1-6; D uncertain. CDR1 and CDR2 from the germline V gene are MNHNS and SASEGT. Trimming removed 1 base from V and 8 bases from J, with 15 bases in between. The CDR3 is 16 residues long.

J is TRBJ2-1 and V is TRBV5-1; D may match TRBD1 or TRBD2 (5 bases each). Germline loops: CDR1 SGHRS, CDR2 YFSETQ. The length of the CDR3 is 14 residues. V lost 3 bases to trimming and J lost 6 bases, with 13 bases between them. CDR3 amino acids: CASSYQGEINEQFF. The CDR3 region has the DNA TGCGCCAGCAGCTATCAGGGAGAGATCAATGAGCAGTTCTTC.

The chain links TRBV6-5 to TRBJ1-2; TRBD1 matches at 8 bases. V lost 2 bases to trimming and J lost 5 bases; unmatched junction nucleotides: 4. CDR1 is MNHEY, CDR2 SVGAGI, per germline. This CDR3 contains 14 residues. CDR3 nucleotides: TGTGCCAGCAGTTACGGACAGGGAAGGTATGGCTACACCTTC. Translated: CASSYGQGRYGYTF.

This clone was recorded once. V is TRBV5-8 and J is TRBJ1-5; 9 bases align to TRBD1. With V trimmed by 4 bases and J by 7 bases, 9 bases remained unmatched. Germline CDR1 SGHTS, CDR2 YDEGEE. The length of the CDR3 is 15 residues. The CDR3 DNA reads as TGTGCCAGCAGCCCCGGGACAGGGAGACACCAGCCCCAGCATTTT. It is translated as CASSPGTGRHQPQHF.

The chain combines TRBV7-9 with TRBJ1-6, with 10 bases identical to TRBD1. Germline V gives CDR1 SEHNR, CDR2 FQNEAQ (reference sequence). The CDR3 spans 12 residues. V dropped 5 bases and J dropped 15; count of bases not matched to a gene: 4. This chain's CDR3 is CASSEDRGVLHF. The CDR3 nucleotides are TGTGCCAGCAGCGAGGACAGGGGGGTCCTCCACTTT.

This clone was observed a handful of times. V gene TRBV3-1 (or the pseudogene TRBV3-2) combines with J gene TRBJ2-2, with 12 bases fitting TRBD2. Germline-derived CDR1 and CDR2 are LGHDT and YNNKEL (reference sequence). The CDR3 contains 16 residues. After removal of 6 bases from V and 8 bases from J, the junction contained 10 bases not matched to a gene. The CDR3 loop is CASSQDRLAGVGELFF. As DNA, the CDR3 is TGTGCCAGCAGTCAGGACCGACTAGCGGGAGTTGGGGAGCTGTTTTTT.

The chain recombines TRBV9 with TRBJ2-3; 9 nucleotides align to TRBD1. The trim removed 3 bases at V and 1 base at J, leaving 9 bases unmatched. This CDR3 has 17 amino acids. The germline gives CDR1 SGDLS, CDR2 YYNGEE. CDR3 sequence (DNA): TGTGCCAGCAGCGCATACAGGGGGCAATGGGGCACAGATACGCAGTATTTT. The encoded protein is CASSAYRGQWGTDTQYF.

CDR3 sequence (DNA): TGTGCCAGCTCACCACGGGAGGGGGGGGACACTGAAGCTTTCTTT. Its protein product is CASSPREGGDTEAFF. V and J are TRBV18 and TRBJ1-1; tentative D call: TRBD1 (6 bases). This CDR3 has 15 residues. Germline V gene data show CDR1 as KGHSH and CDR2 as LQKENI. The V end was cut by 1 base, the J end by 3 bases, with 12 bases between.

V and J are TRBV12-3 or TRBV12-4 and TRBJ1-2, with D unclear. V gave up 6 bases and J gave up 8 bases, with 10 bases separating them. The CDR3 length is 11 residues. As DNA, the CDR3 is TGTGCCAGCAGCCCGTCGAGGGGCTACACCTTC. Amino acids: CASSPSRGYTF.

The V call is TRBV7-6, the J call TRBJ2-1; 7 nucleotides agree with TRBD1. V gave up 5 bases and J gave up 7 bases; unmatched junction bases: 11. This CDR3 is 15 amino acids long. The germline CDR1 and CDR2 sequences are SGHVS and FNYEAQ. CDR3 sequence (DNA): TGTGCCAGCAGCGCACCACAGGGGCGGTTGAATGAGCAGTTCTTC. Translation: CASSAPQGRLNEQFF.

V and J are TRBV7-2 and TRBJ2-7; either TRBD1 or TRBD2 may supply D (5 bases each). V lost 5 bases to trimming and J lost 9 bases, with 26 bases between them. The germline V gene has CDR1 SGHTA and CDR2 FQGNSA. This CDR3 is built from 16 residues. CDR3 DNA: TGTGCCAGCAGCACCAGCGAGGGGTTTTCCGACTTAGGGCAGTACTTC. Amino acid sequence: CASSTSEGFSDLGQYF. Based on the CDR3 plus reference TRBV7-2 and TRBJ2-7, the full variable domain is GAGVSQSPSNKVTEKGKDVELRCDPISGHTALYWYRQSLGQGLEFLIYFQGNSAPDKSGLPSDRFSAERTGGSVSTLTIQRTQQEDSAVYLCASSTSEGFSDLGQYFGPGTRLTVT.

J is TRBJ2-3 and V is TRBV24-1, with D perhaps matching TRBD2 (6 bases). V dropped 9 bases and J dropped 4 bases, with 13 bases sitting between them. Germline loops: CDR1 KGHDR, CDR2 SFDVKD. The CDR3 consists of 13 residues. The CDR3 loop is CATQKRVSDTQYF. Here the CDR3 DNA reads TGTGCCACCCAGAAGCGGGTTTCAGATACGCAGTATTTT.

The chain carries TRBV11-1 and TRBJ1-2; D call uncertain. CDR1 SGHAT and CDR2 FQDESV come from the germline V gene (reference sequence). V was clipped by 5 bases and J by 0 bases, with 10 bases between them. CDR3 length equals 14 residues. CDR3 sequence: CASSPRGANYGYTF. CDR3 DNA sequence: TGTGCCAGCAGCCCCCGCGGGGCTAACTATGGCTACACCTTC.

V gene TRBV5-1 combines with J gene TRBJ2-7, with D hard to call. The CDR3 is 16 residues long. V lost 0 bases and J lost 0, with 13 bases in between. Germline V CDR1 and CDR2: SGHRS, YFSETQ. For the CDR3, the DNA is TGCGCCAGCAGCTTGGATCCGAAGTCCAACTCCTACGAGCAGTACTTC. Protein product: CASSLDPKSNSYEQYF.

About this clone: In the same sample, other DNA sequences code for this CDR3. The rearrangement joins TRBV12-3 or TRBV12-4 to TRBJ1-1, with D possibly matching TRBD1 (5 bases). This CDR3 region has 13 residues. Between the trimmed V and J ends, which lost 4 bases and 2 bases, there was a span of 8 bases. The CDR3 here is CASSSQGNTEAFF. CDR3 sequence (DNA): TGTGCCAGCAGTTCTCAGGGAAACACTGAAGCTTTCTTT.

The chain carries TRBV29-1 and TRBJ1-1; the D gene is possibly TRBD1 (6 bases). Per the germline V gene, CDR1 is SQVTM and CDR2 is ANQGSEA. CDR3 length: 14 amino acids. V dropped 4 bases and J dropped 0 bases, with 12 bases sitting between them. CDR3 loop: CSVVGGRLNTEAFF. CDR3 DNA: TGCAGCGTTGTCGGGGGGCGCTTGAACACTGAAGCTTTCTTT.

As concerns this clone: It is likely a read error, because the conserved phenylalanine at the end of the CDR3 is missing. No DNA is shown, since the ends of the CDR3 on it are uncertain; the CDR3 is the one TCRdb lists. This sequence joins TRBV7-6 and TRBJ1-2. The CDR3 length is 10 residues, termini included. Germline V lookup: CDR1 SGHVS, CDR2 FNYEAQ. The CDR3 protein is CASSLGDGPR.

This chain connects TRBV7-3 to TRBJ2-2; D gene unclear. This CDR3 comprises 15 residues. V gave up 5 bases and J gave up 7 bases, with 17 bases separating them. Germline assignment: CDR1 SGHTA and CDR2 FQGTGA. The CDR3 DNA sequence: TGTGCCAGCAGCCCGAGACATCTTCGGAGCGGGGAGCTGTTTTTT. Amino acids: CASSPRHLRSGELFF.

The CDR3 coding sequence is TGTGCCAGCAGCCAAGAAGGGACAGAAACTCTCTATAATTCACCCCTCCACTTT. As protein: CASSQEGTETLYNSPLHF. This sequence joins TRBV3-1 (or the pseudogene TRBV3-2) and TRBJ1-6, with 7 bases fitting TRBD1. V trimming: 0 bases; J trimming: 3 bases; junction bases outside the gene matches: 8. This CDR3 is built from 18 residues. Per the germline V gene, CDR1 is LGHDT and CDR2 is YNNKEL (reference sequence).

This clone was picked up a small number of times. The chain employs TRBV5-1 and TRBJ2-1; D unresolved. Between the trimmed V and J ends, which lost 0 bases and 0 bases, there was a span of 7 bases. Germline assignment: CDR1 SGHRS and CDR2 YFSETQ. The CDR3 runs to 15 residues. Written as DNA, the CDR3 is TGCGCCAGCAGCTTGGAGGCAGTCTCCTACAATGAGCAGTTCTTC. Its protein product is CASSLEAVSYNEQFF.